A single sample gave rise to the 25 T cell receptor beta chains below, sequenced in a study of blood T cell repertoires in COVID-19 (dated by TCRdb to about 2020). The library came from the immunoSEQ multiplex PCR assay. TCRdb stores this immuneACCESS table with in-frame sequences only. Part of the clones is absent; in the studies checked, under half of the shortfall reflects unresolved V genes, and no reason is known for the rest. The sample contains some 220,000 clones, nearly 85% of them found a single time. Jointly, the top ten make up roughly 5.5% of the sample. Specimen: peripheral blood. Receptors were obtained from a human donor in a cohort sampled during active COVID-19.

V and J are TRBV7-9 and TRBJ1-2, with D possibly being TRBD1 (5 bases). V was cut by 5 bases and J by 2 bases, with 12 bases left in between. The V gene's germline CDR1 is SEHNR and CDR2 FQNEAQ (reference sequence). This CDR3 region has 14 residues. The CDR3 region is CASSTGGLNYGYTF. In DNA, the CDR3 is TGTGCCAGCAGCACCGGGGGTTTAAACTATGGCTACACCTTC.

The J gene is TRBJ1-1, the V gene TRBV18, with 7 bases that match TRBD1. The CDR3 extends over 15 amino acids. V was clipped by 5 bases and J by 2 bases; unmatched bases: 8. Germline V lookup: CDR1 KGHSH, CDR2 LQKENI. Here the CDR3 reads CASSTSGQQNTEAFF. The CDR3 nucleotides read TGTGCCAGCTCAACCTCGGGACAGCAAAACACTGAAGCTTTCTTT.

This clone has only a few counts. The V and J genes are TRBV19 and TRBJ2-7, with 8 positions matching TRBD1. The germline V gene encodes CDR1 LNHDA and CDR2 SQIVND (reference sequence). This CDR3 is built from 12 residues. Trimming at V came to 4 bases and at J to 7 bases, leaving 3 bases not matched to a gene. CDR3 loop: CASSRGQAEQYF. As DNA, the CDR3 is TGTGCCAGTAGTAGGGGACAGGCGGAGCAGTACTTC. Full variable domain (outside the CDR3, taken from reference TRBV19 and TRBJ2-7): DGGITQSPKYLFRKEGQNVTLSCEQNLNHDAMYWYRQDPGQGLRLIYYSQIVNDFQKGDIAEGYSVSREKKESFPLTVTSAQKNPTAFYLCASSRGQAEQYFGPGTRLTVT.

V usage is TRBV18 and J usage is TRBJ2-6; the D is unclear. This CDR3 has 15 residues. V lost 3 bases to trimming and J lost 4 bases, with 10 bases between them. CDR1 KGHSH and CDR2 LQKENI come from the germline V gene. The CDR3 loop reads CASSPSRAGANVLTF. The CDR3 region has the DNA TGTGCCAGCTCACCGTCTAGAGCAGGGGCCAACGTCCTGACTTTC.

This clone was observed a handful of times. The genes are TRBV28 and TRBJ2-3, with TRBD2 matching 8 bases. The J segment lost 0 bases and the V segment lost 5 bases, leaving 13 bases of the junction unmatched. Germline V lookup: CDR1 MDHEN, CDR2 SYDVKM. The CDR3 has 18 amino acids. Here the CDR3 DNA reads TGTGCCAGCAGTGTCAGTCCGGGACTAGGGGCTAGCACAGATACGCAGTATTTT. Its translation is CASSVSPGLGASTDTQYF.

This chain uses TRBV7-2 with TRBJ2-5; 9 bases are shared with TRBD2. This CDR3 is 15 amino acids long. The J segment lost 4 bases and the V segment lost 1 base, leaving 4 bases of the junction unmatched. CDR1 and CDR2 from the germline V gene are SGHTA and FQGNSA. The CDR3 loop is CASSLVHSGGETQYF. The CDR3 DNA is TGTGCCAGCAGCTTAGTCCATAGCGGGGGAGAGACCCAGTACTTC.

The chain has TRBV9 and TRBJ2-3, with D perhaps TRBD2 (6 bases). Looked up from germline, CDR1 is SGDLS and CDR2 is YYNGEE. Trimming took 0 bases from V and 3 from J, leaving 17 bases between them. The CDR3 sequence is 17 residues long. CDR3 DNA sequence: TGTGCCAGCAGCGTAGCTACTCCGGGGGTCATGACAGATACGCAGTATTTT. This codes for CASSVATPGVMTDTQYF.

The chain carries TRBV24-1 and TRBJ1-5, with 7 bases fitting TRBD1. Germline V gene lookup returns CDR1 KGHDR and CDR2 SFDVKD. This CDR3 has 15 residues. V shed 0 bases and J 6 bases; nucleotides not matched to a gene: 4. The DNA of the CDR3 is TGTGCCACCAGTGATTTGCATCAGGGGGGTCAGCCCCAGCATTTT. This codes for CATSDLHQGGQPQHF.

V and J are TRBV5-1 and TRBJ2-2; the match to TRBD2 covers 14 bases. Germline CDR1 and CDR2: SGHRS and YFSETQ. The CDR3 consists of 15 residues. Germline trimming cut 2 bases from V and 8 bases from J; bases unmatched to any gene: 2. In DNA form, the CDR3 reads TGCGCCAGCAGCTTTGGGACTAGCGGGAGTGGGGAGCTGTTTTTT. Translation gives CASSFGTSGSGELFF.

V is TRBV6-5 and J is TRBJ1-1; D is undetermined. The CDR3 loop spans 14 amino acids. Germline CDR1 and CDR2: MNHEY and SVGAGI. The V and J ends lost 5 bases and 9 bases respectively, with 19 bases between them. CDR3 DNA: TGTGCCAGCAGTCCGCACCGGACTGTAAATAAAGCTTTCTTT. This gives the protein CASSPHRTVNKAFF.

This clone occurred a few times. The sample holds other DNA sequences that translate to the same CDR3. The rearrangement links TRBV7-9 to TRBJ2-7; a possible D gene is TRBD1 (6 bases). The CDR3 is made up of 12 amino acids. Germline-derived CDR1 and CDR2 are SEHNR and FQNEAQ (reference sequence). V lost 5 bases to trimming and J lost 4 bases, with 9 bases between them. The CDR3 nucleotides are TGTGCCAGCAGCCCCACAGGGTACGAGCAGTACTTC. Translating it yields CASSPTGYEQYF.

The V and J genes are TRBV5-6 and TRBJ2-2; 7 nucleotides agree with TRBD1. This CDR3 is 16 amino acids long. The trim removed 3 bases at V and 1 base at J, leaving 6 bases unmatched. Looked up from germline, CDR1 is SGHDT and CDR2 is YYEEEE. In DNA, the CDR3 is TGTGCCAGCAGCTCCCGACAGGGTTGGAACACCGGGGAGCTGTTTTTT. Amino acids: CASSSRQGWNTGELFF.

This clone was seen only a few times. The chain is built from TRBV5-1 and TRBJ1-2; TRBD1 matches 12 bases. CDR1 SGHRS and CDR2 YFSETQ come from the germline V gene. Trimming removed 3 bases from V and 7 bases from J; junction bases left unmatched: 10. This CDR3 has 16 residues. The CDR3 region has the DNA TGCGCCAGCAGCTCGGGACAGGGGGCCGCTTCTGTTGGCTACACCTTC. Protein sequence: CASSSGQGAASVGYTF.

V usage is TRBV27 and J usage is TRBJ2-7, with 12 bases identical to TRBD2. This CDR3 is built from 18 residues. V trimming: 2 bases; J trimming: 1 base; junction bases outside the gene matches: 9. The germline V gene has CDR1 MNHEY and CDR2 SMNVEV (reference sequence). As DNA, the CDR3 is TGTGCCAGCAGTTTAACGGCTAGCGGGAGGGCCGAGTCCTACGAGCAGTACTTC. This encodes CASSLTASGRAESYEQYF.

V and J are TRBV7-3 and TRBJ1-1; D might be TRBD1 (5 bases). The V end lost 5 bases, the J end lost 10 bases, and 14 bases lay between the germline ends. This CDR3 comprises 12 residues. Germline V gives CDR1 SGHTA, CDR2 FQGTGA. In nucleotides, the CDR3 is TGTGCCAGCAGCACGTTCCAGGGTAGAGCTTTCTTT. Protein sequence: CASSTFQGRAFF.

V usage is TRBV7-6 and J usage is TRBJ1-6; TRBD1 agrees at 8 bases. CDR3 size: 14 residues. V was clipped by 4 bases and J by 8 bases; unmatched bases: 4. Per the germline V gene, CDR1 is SGHVS and CDR2 is FNYEAQ. The CDR3 bases are TGTGCCAGCAGCTGGGGACAGGTTGATTCACCCCTCCACTTT. Translation: CASSWGQVDSPLHF.

In the case of this clone: Other DNA sequences in this sample translate to the same CDR3. V usage is TRBV5-1 and J usage is TRBJ2-3; possibly TRBD2 for D (6 bases). Germline values: CDR1 SGHRS, CDR2 YFSETQ. CDR3 length: 15 amino acids. V was clipped by 0 bases and J by 0 bases, with 8 bases between them. The CDR3 loop reads CASSLAGGSTDTQYF. CDR3 coding DNA: TGCGCCAGCAGCTTGGCTGGAGGGAGCACAGATACGCAGTATTTT.

The J gene is TRBJ2-1, the V gene TRBV6-5; 12 positions agree with TRBD2. This CDR3 spans 14 amino acids. V shed 6 bases, J shed 10 bases, and the junction held 7 bases outside the gene matches. CDR1 and CDR2 (germline): MNHEY, SVGAGI. This CDR3 is CASRRLAGDWEQFF. CDR3 DNA: TGTGCCAGCAGAAGACTAGCGGGAGATTGGGAGCAGTTCTTC.

In its sample, this clone was seen a few times. This chain connects TRBV2 to TRBJ1-2; 8 bases match TRBD1. V shed 6 bases, J shed 4 bases, and the junction held 1 base outside the gene matches. The CDR3 is made up of 12 amino acids. CDR1 SNHLY and CDR2 FYNNEI come from the germline V gene. The CDR3 spells CASRDRVYGYTF. In DNA form, the CDR3 reads TGTGCCAGCAGGGACAGGGTCTATGGCTACACCTTC.

V gene TRBV3-1 (or the pseudogene TRBV3-2) combines with J gene TRBJ2-7; possibly TRBD2 for D (5 bases). CDR3 length equals 15 residues. The ends were cut back, 0 bases at V and 3 bases at J, with 12 bases in the middle. Germline CDR1 reads LGHDT; CDR2 reads YNNKEL (reference sequence). CDR3 DNA: TGTGCCAGCAGCCAAGAGAAGGACTTTATCTACGAGCAGTACTTC. Translating it yields CASSQEKDFIYEQYF.

The V call is TRBV5-1, the J call TRBJ2-1; a weak D match, TRBD2 (6 bases). Germline V gives CDR1 SGHRS, CDR2 YFSETQ. The CDR3 covers 16 residues. Trimming stripped 6 bases from V and 0 bases from J, with 16 bases between. The CDR3 DNA sequence: TGCGCCAGCACCCGGAGTCTAGCGAGCTCCTACAATGAGCAGTTCTTC. Translating it yields CASTRSLASSYNEQFF.

This rearrangement joins TRBV11-2 to TRBJ2-7, with no clear D. Trimming removed 1 base from V and 0 bases from J, with 16 bases in between. The CDR3 has 17 residues. The germline V gene has CDR1 SGHAT and CDR2 FQNNGV. The DNA for the CDR3 is TGTGCCAGCAGCTTAGGGAGCGCAACCCCGAGCTCCTACGAGCAGTACTTC. Translation: CASSLGSATPSSYEQYF. The full variable domain, its missing parts supplied by reference TRBV11-2 and TRBJ2-7, is EAGVAQSPRYKIIEKRQSVAFWCNPISGHATLYWYQQILGQGPKLLIQFQNNGVVDDSQLPKDRFSAERLKGVDSTLKIQPAKLEDSAVYLCASSLGSATPSSYEQYFGPGTRLTVT.

The chain recombines TRBV6-5 with TRBJ2-2; D gene uncertain. Between the trimmed V and J ends, which lost 0 bases and 7 bases, there was a span of 15 bases. From germline, CDR1 is MNHEY and CDR2 SVGAGI. This CDR3 region has 16 residues. CDR3 nucleotide sequence: TGTGCCAGCAGTTACTCGAGTAGTAGCCTTGGCGGGGAGCTGTTTTTT. It is translated as CASSYSSSSLGGELFF.

The CDR3: CASSRSGGGTDTQYF. The CDR3 nucleotides are TGTGCCAGCAGCCGTAGCGGGGGGGGCACAGATACGCAGTATTTT. The V and J genes are TRBV7-9 and TRBJ2-3, with 11 bases lining up with TRBD2. V shed 5 bases, J shed 1 base, and the junction held 2 bases outside the gene matches. CDR1 SEHNR and CDR2 FQNEAQ come from the germline V gene (reference sequence). CDR3 length equals 15 residues. Together with reference TRBV7-9 and TRBJ2-3, the CDR3 gives the full variable domain: DTGVSQNPRHKITKRGQNVTFRCDPISEHNRLYWYRQTLGQGPEFLTYFQNEAQLEKSRLLSDRFSAERPKGSFSTLEIQRTEQGDSAMYLCASSRSGGGTDTQYFGPGTRLTVL.

The sample holds a few counts of this clone. The chain uses TRBV19 and TRBJ1-5, with D possibly being TRBD1 (6 bases). CDR3 length equals 15 residues. Between the trimmed V and J ends, which lost 6 bases and 0 bases, there was a span of 12 bases. Germline V gives CDR1 LNHDA, CDR2 SQIVND (reference sequence). The DNA of the CDR3 is TGTGCCAGTAGAAGACAGGTTAATAGCAATCAGCCCCAGCATTTT. It encodes CASRRQVNSNQPQHF.